This T cell receptor beta chain appears in the sequencing data of a study of T cells in Graves' hyperthyroidism and ophthalmopathy. The study left out patients who had uncontrolled infection, other autoimmune disease, pregnancy or lactation. When hyperthyroidism was first diagnosed, the blood sample was taken, preceding any ophthalmopathy symptoms. This clonotype was detected a few times. Its antigen is currently unknown. Overall study results and limits: Separation of ophthalmopathy from stable hyperthyroidism was achieved by a 13 V-J model. Among clonotypes expanded in thyroid above 0.001, most were also found in blood.

Amplified TCR beta CDR3 regions derived from RNA transcripts. HTBI primers were the set used in a first-round RT-PCR of the TCR CDR3. MiXCR, applied by TCRdb to the multiplex PCR reads, yields one record per CDR3 protein. The table lists a few hundred thousand distinct CDR3 sequences, about 14% of them singletons. Source material: blood. This clonotype originated in a man in his thirties or forties with Graves' hyperthyroidism that later progressed to Graves' ophthalmopathy.

The CDR3 bases are TGTGCCAGTAGTATTTCTCAGAATCAGCCCCAGCATTTT. Its protein is CASSISQNQPQHF. The chain joins TRBV19 to TRBJ1-5, with D uncertain. V lost 3 bases, J lost 4 bases, and 7 bases lay in between. The CDR3 runs 13 residues. Germline assignment: CDR1 LNHDA and CDR2 SQIVND (reference sequence).